This passage covers 27 T cell receptor beta chains from one sample sequenced in a study of beta chain features in type 1 diabetes. Antigens for these TCRs are unknown. Study-wide points: All four CD4+ subsets of Type 1 diabetes patients contained TCRB CDR3s that were moderately but significantly shorter.

The isolated RNA, all of it, was reverse transcribed, so expressed TCRB transcripts were what got sequenced. The data were produced by immunoSEQ multiplex PCR, yet TCRdb's version contains in-frame clones alone and is incomplete. The sample has under 130,000 clones, 25% to 35% seen once. Specimen: central memory CD4+ T cells from blood. These receptors all come from a young woman with type 1 diabetes.

This clone has only a few counts. This chain connects TRBV11-2 to TRBJ2-7, with 8 nucleotides matching TRBD2. CDR1 and CDR2 from the germline V gene are SGHAT and FQNNGV. Losses at the gene ends were 5 bases for V and 0 bases for J; bases not matched to a gene: 3. The CDR3 consists of 14 residues. The CDR3 is CASSVAGGSYEQYV. The CDR3, as DNA: TGTGCCAGCAGCGTCGCGGGAGGCTCCTACGAGCAGTACGTC.

The V and J genes are TRBV10-2 and TRBJ2-2; 10 bases are a match to TRBD1. Germline CDR1 is WSHSY and CDR2 is SAAADI. The CDR3 consists of 15 residues. V gave up 8 bases and J gave up 7 bases; unmatched junction bases: 10. CDR3: CASRWGTGVIGELFF. CDR3 in DNA: TGCGCCAGCCGTTGGGGGACAGGGGTTATCGGGGAGCTGTTTTTT.

CDR3 nucleotide sequence: TGTGCCAGCAGCCGATCGGAGGTGCAGTACGTC. It codes for CASSRSEVQYV. J is TRBJ2-7 and V is TRBV11-3; D may be TRBD2 (5 bases). The CDR3 length is 11 residues. Per germline, CDR1 SGHNT and CDR2 YENEEA. The V gene lost 5 bases and the J gene lost 9 bases, with 11 bases spanning the gap.

This clone was seen a few times. The chain couples TRBV27 to TRBJ2-3; 7 positions agree with TRBD2. The CDR3 has 17 amino acids. V was clipped by 4 bases and J by 2 bases; unmatched bases: 12. Germline V CDR1 and CDR2: MNHEY, SMNVEV (reference sequence). As DNA, the CDR3 is TGTGCCAGCAGTTCCCGGGGCGGGGGAGGGTACACAGATACGCAGTATTTT. As protein: CASSSRGGGGYTDTQYF.

This clone was observed a handful of times. This chain joins TRBV30 and TRBJ1-3; D is unclear. This CDR3 comprises 14 residues. Looked up from germline, CDR1 is GTSNPN and CDR2 is SVGIG (reference sequence). Deletions cut 5 bases from V and 0 bases from J, with 11 bases between. CDR3 residues: CAWSVGLSGNTIYF. The CDR3 DNA reads as TGTGCCTGGTCCGTGGGCCTCTCTGGAAACACCATATATTTT.

The chain is built from TRBV5-1 and TRBJ2-2; maybe TRBD2 (6 bases). The CDR3 has 15 residues. The germline V gene encodes CDR1 SGHRS and CDR2 YFSETQ. Trimming shortened V by 0 bases and J by 4 bases, and 10 bases separated the two germline ends. Here the CDR3 reads CASSLGLDPTGELFF. CDR3 in DNA: TGCGCCAGCAGCTTGGGACTAGACCCCACCGGGGAGCTGTTTTTT.

This chain joins TRBV30 and TRBJ1-2, with 9 bases lining up with TRBD1. Germline CDR1 is GTSNPN and CDR2 is SVGIG (reference sequence). V gave up 2 bases and J gave up 13 bases; unmatched junction bases: 8. CDR3 size: 12 residues. DNA of the CDR3: TGTGCCTGGAGTCCCGGGACAGGGTTTATCACCTTC. It specifies CAWSPGTGFITF. Full variable domain (remainder filled in from reference TRBV30 and TRBJ1-2): SQTIHQWPATLVQPVGSPLSLECTVEGTSNPNLYWYRQAAGRGLQLLFYSVGIGQISSEVPQNLSASRPQDRQFILSSKKLLLSDSGFYLCAWSPGTGFITFGSGTRLTVV.

V gene TRBV7-2 combines with J gene TRBJ2-5, with 13 bases fitting TRBD2. Losses at the gene ends were 3 bases for V and 7 bases for J; bases not matched to a gene: 5. Germline V gene sequence: CDR1 SGHTA, CDR2 FQGNSA. This CDR3 is built from 15 residues. CDR3 sequence (DNA): TGTGCCAGCAGCTTGACTAGCGGGGGGCCAGTGACCCAGTACTTC. Its protein product is CASSLTSGGPVTQYF.

The rearrangement links TRBV6-6 to TRBJ2-1; TRBD2 agrees at 13 bases. CDR3 length: 16 amino acids. Germline V lookup: CDR1 MNHNY, CDR2 SVGAGI (reference sequence). V shed 0 bases, J shed 7 bases, and the junction held 3 bases outside the gene matches. In DNA form, the CDR3 reads TGTGCCAGCAGTTACTCGGGACTAGCGGGGAAAAATGAGCAGTTCTTC. Protein sequence: CASSYSGLAGKNEQFF.

This clone was counted a few times. J is TRBJ2-3 and V is TRBV4-2; a possible D gene is TRBD2 (6 bases). V was shortened by 1 base and J by 4 bases, with 12 bases between the two germline ends. The CDR3 sequence is 15 residues long. Germline assignment: CDR1 LGHNA and CDR2 YNFKEQ. The CDR3 reads CASSQVGASADTQYF. The CDR3 nucleotides read TGTGCCAGCAGCCAAGTAGGGGCTAGCGCAGATACGCAGTATTTT.

The V and J genes are TRBV5-1 and TRBJ1-2; tentative D call: TRBD1 (5 bases). V was pared by 0 bases and J by 2 bases, with 11 bases between. The CDR3 contains 15 residues. Looked up from germline, CDR1 is SGHRS and CDR2 is YFSETQ. CDR3 DNA sequence: TGCGCCAGCAGCTTGGGTGCAGGGAGGAACTATGGCTACACCTTC. Translating it yields CASSLGAGRNYGYTF.

The chain couples TRBV5-1 to TRBJ2-7; 8 nucleotides align to TRBD1. Losses at the gene ends were 6 bases for V and 1 base for J; bases not matched to a gene: 3. This CDR3 comprises 13 residues. The germline gives CDR1 SGHRS, CDR2 YFSETQ. CDR3 protein: CASTQGGSYEQYF. The CDR3 nucleotides are TGCGCCAGCACACAGGGGGGTTCCTACGAGCAGTACTTC.

This rearrangement joins TRBV7-2 to TRBJ2-7; 12 nucleotides align to TRBD2. Germline V gene lookup returns CDR1 SGHTA and CDR2 FQGNSA. The CDR3 contains 16 residues. The ends lost 1 base at V and 2 bases at J; junction bases unmatched: 3. The CDR3 reads CASSLGPSGGAYEQYF. The CDR3 DNA follows: TGTGCCAGCAGCTTAGGCCCTAGCGGGGGGGCCTACGAGCAGTACTTC. Filled out from reference TRBV7-2 and TRBJ2-7, the complete variable domain reads GAGVSQSPSNKVTEKGKDVELRCDPISGHTALYWYRQSLGQGLEFLIYFQGNSAPDKSGLPSDRFSAERTGGSVSTLTIQRTQQEDSAVYLCASSLGPSGGAYEQYFGPGTRLTVT.

The genes are TRBV7-2 and TRBJ2-1; 16 bases agree with TRBD2. Germline V CDR1 and CDR2: SGHTA, FQGNSA. With 5 bases clipped from V and 7 bases from J, the junction kept 11 bases outside the gene matches. The CDR3 is made up of 18 amino acids. The DNA of the CDR3 is TGTGCCAGCAGCCATACCGGGACTAGCGGGAGGGCGAGGAATGAGCAGTTCTTC. Translated: CASSHTGTSGRARNEQFF.

The V call is TRBV7-2, the J call TRBJ1-2, with no clear D. The V gene lost 2 bases and the J gene lost 2 bases, with 15 bases spanning the gap. This CDR3 comprises 16 residues. Looked up from germline, CDR1 is SGHTA and CDR2 is FQGNSA. The CDR3, as DNA: TGTGCCAGCAGCTTAAAGGTTGGGCTATTGAACTATGGCTACACCTTC. This encodes CASSLKVGLLNYGYTF.

The V call is TRBV9, the J call TRBJ1-2; D remains unclear. The germline V gene encodes CDR1 SGDLS and CDR2 YYNGEE. The CDR3 spans 15 residues. V lost 0 bases to trimming and J lost 4 bases, with 13 bases between them. CDR3: CASSVGEGRGYGYTF. In nucleotides, the CDR3 is TGTGCCAGCAGCGTAGGGGAGGGCCGTGGCTATGGCTACACCTTC.

This clone was detected only a few times. The chain uses TRBV4-3 and TRBJ2-1; 10 bases map to TRBD1. The germline gives CDR1 LGHNA, CDR2 YSLEER. The length of the CDR3 is 19 residues. V shed 4 bases and J 6 bases; nucleotides not matched to a gene: 18. The CDR3: CASSPLLGDRGRGPNEQFF. CDR3 DNA: TGCGCCAGCAGCCCCCTTTTGGGGGACAGGGGCCGGGGCCCCAATGAGCAGTTCTTC.

V gene TRBV27 combines with J gene TRBJ1-4; TRBD1 is a possible D gene (5 bases). Germline V lookup: CDR1 MNHEY, CDR2 SMNVEV (reference sequence). This CDR3 region has 14 residues. V dropped 2 bases and J dropped 1 base, with 5 bases sitting between them. CDR3 sequence: CASSLQGTNEKLFF. CDR3 sequence (DNA): TGTGCCAGCAGTTTACAGGGAACTAATGAAAAACTGTTTTTT.

In its sample, this clone was seen a few times. V is TRBV4-1 and J is TRBJ1-1; D is ambiguous. The CDR3 loop spans 13 amino acids. Germline CDR1 and CDR2: MGHRA and YSYEKL. V shed 0 bases and J shed 3 bases, with 5 bases lying between them. The CDR3 sequence is CASSQDPYTEAFF. DNA of the CDR3: TGCGCCAGCAGCCAAGACCCCTACACTGAAGCTTTCTTT.

This clone was counted between two and nine times. This sample includes further DNA sequences coding for the same CDR3. The chain has TRBV9 and TRBJ1-1; no clear D. V lost 0 bases and J lost 3, with 6 bases in between. The germline gives CDR1 SGDLS, CDR2 YYNGEE. The CDR3 spans 13 residues. This CDR3 is CASSVGQDTEAFF. CDR3 DNA: TGTGCCAGCAGCGTAGGGCAGGACACTGAAGCTTTCTTT.

Comment on this clone: Other DNA sequences within the sample encode an identical CDR3. For the CDR3, the DNA is TGTGCCAGCAGCTCCTCCCGGTCTGGGGCCAACGTCCTGACTTTC. Protein sequence: CASSSSRSGANVLTF. The chain recombines TRBV28 with TRBJ2-6; D unresolved. The V gene lost 6 bases and the J gene lost 1 base, with 10 bases spanning the gap. The CDR3 loop spans 15 amino acids. CDR1 and CDR2 (germline): MDHEN, SYDVKM.

This sequence joins TRBV18 and TRBJ2-5; 9 bases match TRBD1. The germline CDR1 and CDR2 sequences are KGHSH and LQKENI. CDR3 length: 15 residues. J gave up 2 bases and V 2 bases, and 3 bases lay outside the gene matches. The CDR3 region is CASSPWDRVQETQYF. The CDR3 DNA reads TGTGCCAGCTCACCATGGGACAGGGTTCAAGAGACCCAGTACTTC.

The chain has TRBV19 and TRBJ2-7; 7 bases match TRBD2. CDR3 size: 16 residues. V was clipped by 4 bases and J by 4 bases; unmatched bases: 13. Germline loops: CDR1 LNHDA, CDR2 SQIVND (reference sequence). The DNA for the CDR3 is TGTGCCAGTAGTACCACAGACGGACTAGAACTTTACGAGCAGTACTTC. Translating it yields CASSTTDGLELYEQYF. Using reference TRBV19 and TRBJ2-7 for the parts outside the CDR3, the full variable domain is DGGITQSPKYLFRKEGQNVTLSCEQNLNHDAMYWYRQDPGQGLRLIYYSQIVNDFQKGDIAEGYSVSREKKESFPLTVTSAQKNPTAFYLCASSTTDGLELYEQYFGPGTRLTVT.

The sample holds a few counts of this clone. The rearrangement joins TRBV7-2 to TRBJ1-2; the match to TRBD1 covers 11 bases. The junction had 5 bases not matched to a gene; V was cut back by 0 bases and J by 2 bases. Germline V gene sequence: CDR1 SGHTA, CDR2 FQGNSA. This CDR3 is built from 17 residues. The CDR3 coding sequence is TGTGCCAGCAGCTTAGCCGGGACAGGGGGAGCCAACTATGGCTACACCTTC. It encodes CASSLAGTGGANYGYTF.

The genes are TRBV5-1 and TRBJ1-1; D is undetermined. The V gene's germline CDR1 is SGHRS and CDR2 YFSETQ. The CDR3 is 13 amino acids. V was trimmed by 4 bases and J by 3 bases, leaving 10 bases between them. CDR3 loop: CASSDDSYTEAFF. As DNA, the CDR3 is TGCGCCAGCAGCGACGATAGCTACACTGAAGCTTTCTTT.

This chain connects TRBV28 to TRBJ1-5; TRBD1 agrees at 8 bases. The CDR3 has 17 amino acids. The V gene's germline CDR1 is MDHEN and CDR2 SYDVKM. V gave up 6 bases and J gave up 0 bases; unmatched junction bases: 10. The CDR3 loop is CASSPSGTGLSNQPQHF. The CDR3 DNA follows: TGTGCCAGCAGCCCCTCCGGGACAGGACTTAGCAATCAGCCCCAGCATTTT.

V and J are TRBV11-1 and TRBJ2-1, with TRBD1 matching over 7 bases. This CDR3 has 14 amino acids. J was trimmed by 6 bases and V by 4 bases; bases with no gene match: 6. Germline V gene data show CDR1 as SGHAT and CDR2 as FQDESV (reference sequence). In DNA, the CDR3 is TGTGCCAGCAGCTCCCCAGGGACAGCCAATGAGCAGTTCTTC. Protein product: CASSSPGTANEQFF.